The 29 T cell receptor beta chains below were found in one sample sequenced in a study of T-cell memory formation after mild COVID-19. MiXCR was run by TCRdb on the 5' RACE reads, yielding one entry per CDR3 protein. Of approximately 250,000 distinct CDR3 sequences listed, roughly 17% are singletons. Sequenced sample: PBMCs or a T cell subset sorted from them (not recorded which). The receptors come from a man in his late teens or twenties who had mild COVID-19 (a few samples of this study predate the infection). Cell type and time point are not known.

This rearrangement joins TRBV10-2 to TRBJ1-2; D ambiguous. The CDR3 sequence is 13 residues long. V lost 0 bases to trimming and J lost 4 bases, with 6 bases between them. The germline CDR1 and CDR2 sequences are WSHSY and SAAADI. CDR3 residues: CASSESRSYGYTF. Written as DNA, the CDR3 is TGCGCCAGCAGTGAGTCACGGAGCTATGGCTACACCTTC.

The chain has TRBV6-2 or TRBV6-3 and TRBJ2-1; perhaps TRBD1 as D (6 bases). The CDR3 length is 16 residues. Germline assignment: CDR1 MNHEY and CDR2 SVGEGT. The ends were cut back, 6 bases at V and 0 bases at J, with 15 bases in the middle. CDR3 loop: CASSSDRPSSYNEQFF. The CDR3 bases are TGTGCCAGCAGCTCCGACAGGCCGAGCTCCTACAATGAGCAGTTCTTC.

This chain uses TRBV7-3 with TRBJ2-4, with a tentative D call TRBD1 (5 bases). Germline CDR1 is SGHTA and CDR2 is FQGTGA. The CDR3 length is 13 residues. The V end was cut by 3 bases, the J end by 8 bases, with 11 bases between. This chain's CDR3 is CASSLDQGDIQYF. The CDR3 bases are TGTGCCAGCAGCTTGGATCAAGGGGACATTCAGTACTTC. The full variable domain, in which reference TRBV7-3 and TRBJ2-4 provide the parts outside the CDR3, is GAGVSQTPSNKVTEKGKYVELRCDPISGHTALYWYRQSLGQGPEFLIYFQGTGAADDSGLPNDRFFAVRPEGSVSTLKIQRTERGDSAVYLCASSLDQGDIQYFGAGTRLSVL.

This clonotype was observed a few times. The rearrangement uses TRBV15 and TRBJ2-5, with D unclear. Trimming left V 1 base short and J 5 bases short, with 11 bases between. Germline CDR1 reads LNHNV; CDR2 reads YYDKDF (reference sequence). CDR3 length equals 14 residues. CDR3 sequence reads: CATSRVPVRETQYF. In DNA, the CDR3 is TGTGCCACCAGCAGAGTCCCTGTCCGGGAGACCCAGTACTTC.

This clonotype occurred a few times. In DNA, the CDR3 is TGTGCCAGCAGACCGGGACAGGGCAAAGAGACCCAGTACTTC. It encodes CASRPGQGKETQYF. The genes are TRBV11-2 and TRBJ2-5; 9 positions agree with TRBD1. After removal of 6 bases from V and 3 bases from J, the junction contained 5 bases not matched to a gene. The length of the CDR3 is 14 residues. Germline assignment: CDR1 SGHAT and CDR2 FQNNGV.

The rearrangement links TRBV21-1 to TRBJ2-7; the table's D call of TRBD2 was not tested on the DNA. TRBV21-1 is a pseudogene. The CDR3 consists of 19 residues. The CDR3 sequence is CASSKPVEGSNLISYEQYF. The CDR3 nucleotides are TGTGCCAGCAGCAAACCAGTGGAGGGGAGTAATCTAATCTCCTACGAGCAGTACTTC.

The CDR3 loop reads CASSGREVETQYF. The CDR3 nucleotides are TGTGCCAGCAGCGGTAGGGAGGTAGAGACCCAGTACTTC. The rearrangement joins TRBV12-3 or TRBV12-4 to TRBJ2-5, with a weak D call TRBD2 (6 bases). The CDR3 has 13 amino acids. The V end lost 6 bases, the J end lost 4 bases, and 12 bases lay between the germline ends.

V and J are TRBV7-2 and TRBJ2-7, with unresolved D. The V end was cut by 0 bases, the J end by 3 bases, with 6 bases between. The CDR3 is 13 amino acids. Germline V gene data show CDR1 as SGHTA and CDR2 as FQGNSA. The CDR3 region is CASSLAQFYEQYV. CDR3 bases: TGTGCCAGCAGCTTAGCGCAGTTCTACGAGCAGTACGTC.

In its sample, this clonotype was seen a few times. The CDR3: CASSLVAQRSYNEQFF. For the CDR3, the DNA is TGTGCCAGCAGCTTAGTGGCGCAGCGCTCCTACAATGAGCAGTTCTTC. The genes are TRBV7-2 and TRBJ2-1; D unresolved. Trimming took 1 base from V and 0 from J, leaving 10 bases between them. Germline loops: CDR1 SGHTA, CDR2 FQGNSA. The CDR3 consists of 16 residues.

This clonotype was seen only a few times. The chain uses TRBV5-1 and TRBJ2-3; a weak D match, TRBD1 (6 bases). In germline, CDR1 is SGHRS, CDR2 YFSETQ. V was cut by 4 bases and J by 0 bases, with 9 bases left in between. The CDR3 consists of 14 residues. CDR3 residues: CASSPQGSTDTQYF. The CDR3 DNA reads TGCGCCAGCAGCCCCCAGGGGAGCACAGATACGCAGTATTTT.

V is TRBV29-1 and J is TRBJ1-1; D may be TRBD1 (5 bases). Germline CDR1 reads SQVTM; CDR2 reads ANQGSEA. V was shortened by 3 bases and J by 4 bases, with 18 bases between the two germline ends. The CDR3 spans 15 residues. The CDR3 DNA sequence: TGCAGCGTTGATAGCGTACCCAGGGCGGGCACTGAAGCTTTCTTT. As protein: CSVDSVPRAGTEAFF.

The chain links TRBV7-2 to TRBJ1-2; TRBD1 matches 7 bases. Germline loops: CDR1 SGHTA, CDR2 FQGNSA. The CDR3 spans 15 residues. Trimming cost V 3 bases and J 4 bases; bases outside gene matches: 8. CDR3 DNA: TGTGCCAGCAGCTTCACGGACAGGTTGGCCTATGGCTACACCTTC. It is translated as CASSFTDRLAYGYTF.

This clonotype was seen at least ten times. The V and J genes are TRBV5-1 and TRBJ2-1; D not certain. Per the germline V gene, CDR1 is SGHRS and CDR2 is YFSETQ. This CDR3 region has 14 residues. V gave up 0 bases and J gave up 7 bases, with 11 bases separating them. The CDR3 loop reads CASSLARRHNEQFF. The CDR3 nucleotides read TGCGCCAGCAGCTTGGCGAGACGTCATAATGAGCAGTTCTTC.

This clonotype was counted only a few times. The chain joins TRBV11-2 to TRBJ1-4; TRBD1 might be the D (6 bases). This CDR3 spans 15 amino acids. Trimming shortened V by 5 bases and J by 0 bases, and 10 bases separated the two germline ends. The germline V gene has CDR1 SGHAT and CDR2 FQNNGV. The CDR3 reads CASSGGGPTNEKLFF. The CDR3 coding sequence is TGTGCCAGCAGCGGAGGGGGTCCAACTAATGAAAAACTGTTTTTT.

The chain uses TRBV4-1 and TRBJ2-7; D is tentatively TRBD1 or TRBD2 (5 bases each). Trimming left V 2 bases short and J 2 bases short, with 13 bases between. The CDR3 has 15 residues. Germline V gene data show CDR1 as MGHRA and CDR2 as YSYEKL. In nucleotides, the CDR3 is TGCGCCAGCAGCCAACCTCCGGGACGGACCTACGAGCAGTACTTC. This sequence encodes CASSQPPGRTYEQYF.

V gene TRBV11-3 combines with J gene TRBJ2-3; D is undetermined. The germline gives CDR1 SGHNT, CDR2 YENEEA. V was clipped by 11 bases and J by 7 bases, with 10 bases between them. The CDR3 extends over 10 amino acids. The CDR3 DNA is TGTGCCCGGGCCGGGTATACGCAGTATTTT. Amino acids: CARAGYTQYF.

This clonotype was observed many times. This chain uses TRBV5-1 with TRBJ2-3, with unresolved D. The length of the CDR3 is 15 residues. V shed 3 bases and J shed 0 bases, with 11 bases lying between them. Germline-derived CDR1 and CDR2 are SGHRS and YFSETQ. The CDR3 DNA is TGCGCCAGCAGCTACTCCCCCTCTAGCACAGATACGCAGTATTTT. Amino acid sequence: CASSYSPSSTDTQYF. The variable domain in full, completed from reference TRBV5-1 and TRBJ2-3, reads KAGVTQTPRYLIKTRGQQVTLSCSPISGHRSVSWYQQTPGQGLQFLFEYFSETQRNKGNFPGRFSGRQFSNSRSEMNVSTLELGDSALYLCASSYSPSSTDTQYFGPGTRLTVL.

This clonotype was found a few times. J is TRBJ2-7 and V is TRBV10-3; 7 positions match TRBD1. The CDR3 loop spans 12 amino acids. From germline, CDR1 is ENHRY and CDR2 SYGVKD. The V and J ends lost 10 bases and 2 bases, in that order; junction bases with no gene match: 5. CDR3 residues: CATATGTYEQYF. In DNA, the CDR3 is TGTGCCACAGCGACAGGGACCTACGAGCAGTACTTC.

The chain combines TRBV6-6 with TRBJ1-2, with D tentatively TRBD1 (5 bases). Trimming shortened V by 2 bases and J by 2 bases, and 12 bases separated the two germline ends. CDR1 is MNHNY, CDR2 SVGAGI, per germline (reference sequence). This CDR3 region has 15 residues. CDR3 region: CASSYDPTVNYGYTF. The CDR3 bases are TGTGCCAGCAGTTACGACCCGACAGTAAACTATGGCTACACCTTC.

This chain connects TRBV29-1 to TRBJ1-1; no reliable D call. The CDR3 loop spans 13 amino acids. V was clipped by 6 bases and J by 1 base, with 12 bases between them. Germline CDR1 reads SQVTM; CDR2 reads ANQGSEA. The CDR3 coding sequence is TGCAGCGTCAACCTCAGTGGGAACACTGAAGCTTTCTTT. This gives the protein CSVNLSGNTEAFF.

This clonotype was recorded many times. The genes are TRBV7-2 and TRBJ1-1, with D perhaps TRBD1 (6 bases). V shed 5 bases and J shed 3 bases, with 10 bases lying between them. Germline CDR1 is SGHTA and CDR2 is FQGNSA. There are 13 residues in the CDR3. CDR3 in DNA: TGTGCCAGCAGCAAATACAGGGACACTGAAGCTTTCTTT. It specifies CASSKYRDTEAFF.

This clonotype was counted a few times. CDR3 DNA sequence: TGTGCCTGGAGTTACACCGGGCGAAGGCAGACCCAGTACTTC. Translating gives CAWSYTGRRQTQYF. V is TRBV30 and J is TRBJ2-5; no definite D call. The ends were cut back, 2 bases at V and 6 bases at J, with 16 bases in the middle. The CDR3 runs to 14 residues. Germline loops: CDR1 GTSNPN, CDR2 SVGIG (reference sequence).

V gene TRBV11-2 combines with J gene TRBJ2-3; 14 nucleotides line up with TRBD2. This CDR3 has 17 amino acids. Trimming took 3 bases from V and 10 from J; bases not matched to a gene: 12. Germline values: CDR1 SGHAT, CDR2 FQNNGV. DNA of the CDR3: TGTGCCAGCAGCTTCTGGACTAGCGGGGGGTCATTCCCCTCGCAGTATTTT. It is translated as CASSFWTSGGSFPSQYF.

The sample holds a few counts of this clonotype. This rearrangement joins TRBV7-8 to TRBJ1-4; D is unclear. Trimming pared 5 bases from V and 8 bases from J, leaving 15 bases between. The CDR3 runs 14 residues. CDR1 is SGHVS, CDR2 FQNEAQ, per germline. For the CDR3, the DNA is TGTGCCAGCAGCCACACCGGAGGGAAGGAAAAACTGTTTTTT. It is translated as CASSHTGGKEKLFF.

This sequence joins TRBV7-9 and TRBJ1-2; 8 bases fit TRBD1. Per the germline V gene, CDR1 is SEHNR and CDR2 is FQNEAQ (reference sequence). The CDR3 length is 16 residues. V lost 5 bases, J lost 2 bases, and 10 bases stayed unmatched. As DNA, the CDR3 is TGTGCCAGCAGCCCCACAGGGGGAACTCGAAACTATGGCTACACCTTC. Translated: CASSPTGGTRNYGYTF.

This chain joins TRBV7-2 and TRBJ2-5, with 15 nucleotides matching TRBD2. With V trimmed by 3 bases and J by 6 bases, 8 bases remained unmatched. CDR3 length: 17 amino acids. Germline CDR1 reads SGHTA; CDR2 reads FQGNSA. The CDR3 DNA sequence: TGTGCCAGCAGCTTGGGACTAGCGGGGGGTGCAGGAAAGACCCAGTACTTC. Its translation is CASSLGLAGGAGKTQYF.

About this clonotype: Relative to the germline gene, one junction end is altered; a read error may explain this. V and J are TRBV6-2 or TRBV6-3 and TRBJ2-3; D uncertain. The CDR3 totals 12 residues. Germline CDR1 MNHEY, CDR2 SVGEGT. The CDR3 region is CATSPMVDTQYF. In DNA form, the CDR3 reads TGTGCCACCAGTCCCATGGTGGATACGCAGTATTTT.

This clonotype was counted only a few times. The J gene is TRBJ1-2, the V gene TRBV28; D gene unclear. Trimming took off 9 bases at V and 2 bases at J, with 25 bases between the two ends. This CDR3 region has 17 residues. CDR1 is MDHEN, CDR2 SYDVKM, per germline. CDR3 sequence reads: CARTGPPRSVFNYGYTF. For the CDR3, the DNA is TGTGCCAGGACCGGGCCGCCCCGGTCCGTATTCAACTATGGCTACACCTTC.

This clonotype was picked up a small number of times. The J gene is TRBJ2-1, the V gene TRBV7-2; D ambiguous. V lost 5 bases and J lost 2, with 7 bases in between. Per germline, CDR1 SGHTA and CDR2 FQGNSA. The length of the CDR3 is 13 residues. CDR3 coding DNA: TGTGCCAGCAGCCTCCCCGCCTACAATGAGCAGTTCTTC. Translated, it gives CASSLPAYNEQFF.